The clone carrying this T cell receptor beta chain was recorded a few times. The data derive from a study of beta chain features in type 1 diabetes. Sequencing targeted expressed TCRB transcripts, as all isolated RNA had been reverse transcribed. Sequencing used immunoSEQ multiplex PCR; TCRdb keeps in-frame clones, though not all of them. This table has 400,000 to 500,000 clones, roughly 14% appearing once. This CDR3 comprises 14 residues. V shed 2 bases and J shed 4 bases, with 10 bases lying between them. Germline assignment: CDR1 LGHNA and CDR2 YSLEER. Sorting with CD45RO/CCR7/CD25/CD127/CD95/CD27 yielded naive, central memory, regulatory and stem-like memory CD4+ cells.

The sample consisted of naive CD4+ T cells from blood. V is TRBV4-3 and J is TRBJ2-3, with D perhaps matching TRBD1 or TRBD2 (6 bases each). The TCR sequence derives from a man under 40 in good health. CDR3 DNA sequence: TGCGCCAGCAGCCAATCCGGGGGCCCAGATACGCAGTATTTT. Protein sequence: CASSQSGGPDTQYF.